The T cell receptor beta chain under discussion was sequenced for a study of blood T cell repertoires in COVID-19. Study-wide context: The samples span acute and convalescent COVID-19 from the United States, Italy and Spain. The analysed material was cDNA or gDNA that came from T cells, B-cell-depleted T cells, or PBMCs.

In the study's own analysis: For nucleated cells, counts were estimated from reference gene primer amplification. Generated by immunoSEQ multiplex PCR, the TCRdb table keeps only in-frame clones and is missing some. V and J calls and clone size come straight from that table; D and trimming were deduced from the DNA. The data hold 240,000 or so clones, with approximately 88% observed a single time. Germline CDR1 and CDR2: SGHRS and YFSETQ. This CDR3 region has 15 residues. V lost 1 base, J lost 3 bases, and 13 bases lay in between. This TCR came from a woman aged 25 to 39 with acute or convalescent COVID-19. The rearrangement uses TRBV5-1 and TRBJ1-1, with TRBD1 as a possible D gene (6 bases). Sequences were obtained from peripheral blood. The CDR3 region has the DNA TGCGCCAGCAGCTTGTTCGGGGGGCAGGACACTGAAGCTTTCTTT. Its translation: CASSLFGGQDTEAFF.